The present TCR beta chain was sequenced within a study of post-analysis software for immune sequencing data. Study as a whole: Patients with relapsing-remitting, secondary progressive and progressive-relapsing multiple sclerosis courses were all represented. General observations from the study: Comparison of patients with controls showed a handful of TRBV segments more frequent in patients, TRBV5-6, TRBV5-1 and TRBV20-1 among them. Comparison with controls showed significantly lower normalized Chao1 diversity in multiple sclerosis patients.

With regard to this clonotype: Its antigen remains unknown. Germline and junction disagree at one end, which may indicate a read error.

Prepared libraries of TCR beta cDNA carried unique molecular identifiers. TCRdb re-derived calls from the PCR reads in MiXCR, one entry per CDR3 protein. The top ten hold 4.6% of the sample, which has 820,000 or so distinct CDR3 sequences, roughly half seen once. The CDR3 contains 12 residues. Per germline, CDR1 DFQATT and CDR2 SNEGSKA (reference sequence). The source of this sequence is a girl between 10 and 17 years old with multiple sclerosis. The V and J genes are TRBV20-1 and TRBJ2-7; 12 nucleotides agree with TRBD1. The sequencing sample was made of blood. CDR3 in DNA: TGCAGTGCTGGGACAGGGGGCTACGGGCAGTACTTC. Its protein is CSAGTGGYGQYF.